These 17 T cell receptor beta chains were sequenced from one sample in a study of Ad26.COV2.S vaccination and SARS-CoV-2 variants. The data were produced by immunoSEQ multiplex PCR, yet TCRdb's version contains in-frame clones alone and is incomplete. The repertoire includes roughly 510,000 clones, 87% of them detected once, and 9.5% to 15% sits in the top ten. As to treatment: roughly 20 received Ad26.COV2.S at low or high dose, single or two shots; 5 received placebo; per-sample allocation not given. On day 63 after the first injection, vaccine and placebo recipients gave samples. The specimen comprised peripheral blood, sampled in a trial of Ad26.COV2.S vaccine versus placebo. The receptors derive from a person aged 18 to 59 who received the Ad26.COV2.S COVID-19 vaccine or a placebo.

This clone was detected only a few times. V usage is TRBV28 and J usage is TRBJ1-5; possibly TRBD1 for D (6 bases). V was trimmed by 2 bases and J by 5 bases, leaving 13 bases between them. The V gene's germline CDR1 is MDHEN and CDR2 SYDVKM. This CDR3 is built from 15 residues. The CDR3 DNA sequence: TGTGCCAGCAGTTTACGGGGCGGGGGCCATCAGCCCCAGCATTTT. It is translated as CASSLRGGGHQPQHF.

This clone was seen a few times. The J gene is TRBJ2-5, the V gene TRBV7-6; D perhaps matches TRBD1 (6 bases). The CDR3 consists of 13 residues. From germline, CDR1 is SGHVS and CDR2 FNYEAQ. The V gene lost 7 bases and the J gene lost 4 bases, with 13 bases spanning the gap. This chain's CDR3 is CASTPVGGETQYF. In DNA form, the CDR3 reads TGTGCCAGCACCCCGGTAGGGGGAGAGACCCAGTACTTC.

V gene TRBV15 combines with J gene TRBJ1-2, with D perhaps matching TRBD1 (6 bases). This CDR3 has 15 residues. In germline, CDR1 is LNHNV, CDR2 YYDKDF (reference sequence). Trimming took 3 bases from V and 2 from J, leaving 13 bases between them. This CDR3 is CATSSLQGGNYGYTF. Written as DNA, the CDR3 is TGTGCCACCAGCAGCCTGCAAGGGGGGAACTATGGCTACACCTTC.

The CDR3 spells CASADRSSYNEQFF. CDR3 nucleotide sequence: TGTGCCAGCGCCGACAGGAGCTCCTACAATGAGCAGTTCTTC. The J gene is TRBJ2-1, the V gene TRBV21-1; TRBD1 is taken as the D call from the table, unchecked against the DNA. TRBV21-1 represents a pseudogene. The CDR3 has 14 residues.

The CDR3 bases are TGCGCCAGCAGCCAAGATGCCCGAGTGGGACAGCAGTACTTC. Protein: CASSQDARVGQQYF. The chain couples TRBV4-3 to TRBJ2-7; D is tentatively TRBD1 or TRBD2 (5 bases each). The V end lost 0 bases, the J end lost 8 bases, and 14 bases lay between the germline ends. This CDR3 is 14 amino acids long. CDR1 and CDR2 (germline): LGHNA, YSLEER.

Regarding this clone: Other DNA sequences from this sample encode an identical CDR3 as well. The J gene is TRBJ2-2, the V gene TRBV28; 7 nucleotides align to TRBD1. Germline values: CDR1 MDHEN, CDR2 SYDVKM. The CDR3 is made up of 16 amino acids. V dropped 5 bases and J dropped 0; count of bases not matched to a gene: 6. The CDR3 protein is CASSPPGGANTGELFF. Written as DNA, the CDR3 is TGTGCCAGCAGTCCCCCAGGGGGTGCGAACACCGGGGAGCTGTTTTTT.

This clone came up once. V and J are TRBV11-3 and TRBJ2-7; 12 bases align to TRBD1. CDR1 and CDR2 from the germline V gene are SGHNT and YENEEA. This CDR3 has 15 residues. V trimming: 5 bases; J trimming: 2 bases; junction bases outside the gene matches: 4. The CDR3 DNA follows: TGTGCCAGCAGCGCGGGACAGGGGGCAACCTACGAGCAGTACTTC. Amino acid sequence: CASSAGQGATYEQYF.

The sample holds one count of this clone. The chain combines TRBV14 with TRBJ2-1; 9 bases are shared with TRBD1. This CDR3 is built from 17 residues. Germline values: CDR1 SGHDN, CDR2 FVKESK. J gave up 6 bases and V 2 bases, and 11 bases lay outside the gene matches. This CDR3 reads CASSQPWGQGRGNEQFF. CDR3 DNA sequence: TGTGCCAGCAGCCAACCCTGGGGACAGGGAAGAGGCAATGAGCAGTTCTTC.

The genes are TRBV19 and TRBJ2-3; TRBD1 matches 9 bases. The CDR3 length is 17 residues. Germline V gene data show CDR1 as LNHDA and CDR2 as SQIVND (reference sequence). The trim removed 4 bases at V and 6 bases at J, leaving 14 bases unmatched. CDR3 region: CASSTPRGQGTADTQYF. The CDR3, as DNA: TGTGCCAGTAGTACCCCCAGAGGACAGGGGACAGCGGATACGCAGTATTTT.

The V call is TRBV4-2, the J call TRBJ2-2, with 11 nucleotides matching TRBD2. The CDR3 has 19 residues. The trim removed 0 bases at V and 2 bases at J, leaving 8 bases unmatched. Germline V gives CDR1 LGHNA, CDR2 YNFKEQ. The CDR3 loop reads CASSQDNPSGRINTGELFF. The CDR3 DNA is TGTGCCAGCAGCCAAGATAACCCTAGCGGGAGGATAAACACCGGGGAGCTGTTTTTT.

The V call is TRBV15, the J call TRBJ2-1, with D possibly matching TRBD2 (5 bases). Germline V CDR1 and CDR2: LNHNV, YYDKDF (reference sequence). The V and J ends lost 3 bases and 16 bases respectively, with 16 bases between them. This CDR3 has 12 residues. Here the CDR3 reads CATSSRTSPHFF. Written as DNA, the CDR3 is TGTGCCACCAGCAGCAGGACTTCACCCCATTTCTTC. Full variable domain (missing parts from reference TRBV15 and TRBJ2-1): DAMVIQNPRYQVTQFGKPVTLSCSQTLNHNVMYWYQQKSSQAPKLLFHYYDKDFNNEADTPDNFQSRRPNTSFCFLDIRSPGLGDTAMYLCATSSRTSPHFFGPGTRLTVL.

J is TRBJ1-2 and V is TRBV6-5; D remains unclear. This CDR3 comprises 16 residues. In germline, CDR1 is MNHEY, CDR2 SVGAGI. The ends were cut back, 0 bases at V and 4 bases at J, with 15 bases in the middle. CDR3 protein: CASSYSLTFVVYGYTF. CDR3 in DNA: TGTGCCAGCAGTTACTCTCTTACGTTTGTTGTCTATGGCTACACCTTC.

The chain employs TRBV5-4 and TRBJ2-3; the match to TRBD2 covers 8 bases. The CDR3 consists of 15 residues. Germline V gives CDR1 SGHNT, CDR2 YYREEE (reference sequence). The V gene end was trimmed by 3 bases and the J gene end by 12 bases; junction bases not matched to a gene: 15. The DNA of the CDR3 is TGTGCCAGCAGCTCGCAACTAGCGGAAAACGTACGACAGTATTTT. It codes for CASSSQLAENVRQYF.

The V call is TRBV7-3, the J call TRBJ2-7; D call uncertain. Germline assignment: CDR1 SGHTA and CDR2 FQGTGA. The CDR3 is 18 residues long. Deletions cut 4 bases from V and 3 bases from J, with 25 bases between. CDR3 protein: CASSYIRVATHGDYEQYF. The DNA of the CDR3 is TGTGCCAGCAGCTACATCCGGGTAGCAACCCATGGGGACTACGAGCAGTACTTC.

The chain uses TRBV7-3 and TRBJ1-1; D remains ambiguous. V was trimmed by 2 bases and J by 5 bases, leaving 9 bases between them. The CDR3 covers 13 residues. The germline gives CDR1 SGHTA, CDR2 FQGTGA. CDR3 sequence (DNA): TGTGCCAGCAGCTTAGTCCGGGGAACTGAAGCTTTCTTT. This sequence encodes CASSLVRGTEAFF.

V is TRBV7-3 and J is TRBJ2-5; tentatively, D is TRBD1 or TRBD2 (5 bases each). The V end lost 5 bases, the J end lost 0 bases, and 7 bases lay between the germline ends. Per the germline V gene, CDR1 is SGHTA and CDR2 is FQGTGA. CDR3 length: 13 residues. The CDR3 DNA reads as TGTGCCAGCAGCCAGGGACACCAAGAGACCCAGTACTTC. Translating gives CASSQGHQETQYF. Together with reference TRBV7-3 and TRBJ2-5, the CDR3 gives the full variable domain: GAGVSQTPSNKVTEKGKYVELRCDPISGHTALYWYRQSLGQGPEFLIYFQGTGAADDSGLPNDRFFAVRPEGSVSTLKIQRTERGDSAVYLCASSQGHQETQYFGPGTRLLVL.

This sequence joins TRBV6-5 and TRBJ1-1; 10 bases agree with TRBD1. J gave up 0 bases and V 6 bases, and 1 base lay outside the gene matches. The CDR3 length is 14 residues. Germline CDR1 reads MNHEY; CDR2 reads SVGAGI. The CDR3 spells CASRGQGVNTEAFF. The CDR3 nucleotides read TGTGCCAGCAGAGGACAGGGGGTGAACACTGAAGCTTTCTTT.